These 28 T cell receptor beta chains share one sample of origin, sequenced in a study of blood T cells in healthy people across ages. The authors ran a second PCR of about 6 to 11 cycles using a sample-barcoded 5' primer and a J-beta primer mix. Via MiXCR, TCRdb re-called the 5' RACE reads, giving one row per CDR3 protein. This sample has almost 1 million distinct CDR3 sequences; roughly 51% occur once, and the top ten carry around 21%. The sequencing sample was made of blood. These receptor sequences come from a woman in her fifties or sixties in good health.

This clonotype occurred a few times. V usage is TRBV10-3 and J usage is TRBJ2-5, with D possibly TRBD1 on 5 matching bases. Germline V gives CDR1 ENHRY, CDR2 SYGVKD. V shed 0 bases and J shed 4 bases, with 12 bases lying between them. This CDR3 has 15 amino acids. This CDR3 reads CAISESGQGSETQYF. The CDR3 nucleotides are TGTGCCATCAGTGAGTCGGGTCAGGGTTCAGAGACCCAGTACTTC.

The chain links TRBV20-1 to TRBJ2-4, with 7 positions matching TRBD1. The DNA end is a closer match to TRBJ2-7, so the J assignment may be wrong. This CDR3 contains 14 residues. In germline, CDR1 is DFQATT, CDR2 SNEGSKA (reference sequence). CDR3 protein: CSARSPGTDYEQYF. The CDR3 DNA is TGCAGTGCTAGGTCCCCCGGGACAGACTACGAGCAGTACTTC.

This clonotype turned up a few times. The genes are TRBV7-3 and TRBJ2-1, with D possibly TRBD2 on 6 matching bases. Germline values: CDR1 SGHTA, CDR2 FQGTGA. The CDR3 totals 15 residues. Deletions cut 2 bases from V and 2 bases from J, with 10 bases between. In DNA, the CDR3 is TGTGCCAGCAGCTTACTTAGCGGCCCCTACAATGAGCAGTTCTTC. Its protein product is CASSLLSGPYNEQFF.

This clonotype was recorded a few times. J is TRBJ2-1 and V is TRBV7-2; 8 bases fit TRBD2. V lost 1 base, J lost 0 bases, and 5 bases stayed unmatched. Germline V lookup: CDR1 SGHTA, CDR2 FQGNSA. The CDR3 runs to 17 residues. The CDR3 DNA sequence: TGTGCCAGCAGCTTAGTAGTAGCGGGGAGCTCCTACAATGAGCAGTTCTTC. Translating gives CASSLVVAGSSYNEQFF.

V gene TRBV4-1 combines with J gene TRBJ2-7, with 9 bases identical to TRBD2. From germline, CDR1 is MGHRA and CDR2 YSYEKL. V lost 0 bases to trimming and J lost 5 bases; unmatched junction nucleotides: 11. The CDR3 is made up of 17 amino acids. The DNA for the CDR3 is TGCGCCAGCAGCCAAGAAGGTAGGCTAGCGGGAAGGAACGAGCAGTACTTC. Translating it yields CASSQEGRLAGRNEQYF.

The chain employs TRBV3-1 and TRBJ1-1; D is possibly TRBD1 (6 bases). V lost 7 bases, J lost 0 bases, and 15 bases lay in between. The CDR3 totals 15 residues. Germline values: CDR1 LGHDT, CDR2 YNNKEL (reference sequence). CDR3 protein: CASNSKGVLNTEAFF. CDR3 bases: TGTGCCAGCAACTCTAAGGGGGTCTTGAACACTGAAGCTTTCTTT. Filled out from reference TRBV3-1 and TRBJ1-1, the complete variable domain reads DTAVSQTPKYLVTQMGNDKSIKCEQNLGHDTMYWYKQDSKKFLKIMFSYNNKELIINETVPNRFSPKSPDKAHLNLHINSLELGDSAVYFCASNSKGVLNTEAFFGQGTRLTVV.

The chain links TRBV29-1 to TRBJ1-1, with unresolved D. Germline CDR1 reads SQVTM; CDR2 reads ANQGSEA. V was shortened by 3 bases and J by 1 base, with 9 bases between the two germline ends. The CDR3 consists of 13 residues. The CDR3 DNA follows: TGCAGCGTTGATGGGATACAGAACACTGAAGCTTTCTTT. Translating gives CSVDGIQNTEAFF.

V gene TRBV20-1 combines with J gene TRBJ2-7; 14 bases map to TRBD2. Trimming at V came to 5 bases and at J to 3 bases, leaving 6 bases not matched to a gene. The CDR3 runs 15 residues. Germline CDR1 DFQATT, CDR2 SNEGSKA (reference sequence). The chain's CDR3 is CSALGLAGDDYEQYF. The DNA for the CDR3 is TGCAGTGCTCTGGGACTAGCGGGAGACGACTACGAGCAGTACTTC.

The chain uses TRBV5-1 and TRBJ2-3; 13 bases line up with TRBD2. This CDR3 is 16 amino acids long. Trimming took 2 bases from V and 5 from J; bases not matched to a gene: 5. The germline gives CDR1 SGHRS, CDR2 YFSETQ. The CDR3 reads CASSFRTSGSLDTQYF. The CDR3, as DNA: TGCGCCAGCAGCTTTAGGACTAGCGGGAGTTTAGATACGCAGTATTTT.

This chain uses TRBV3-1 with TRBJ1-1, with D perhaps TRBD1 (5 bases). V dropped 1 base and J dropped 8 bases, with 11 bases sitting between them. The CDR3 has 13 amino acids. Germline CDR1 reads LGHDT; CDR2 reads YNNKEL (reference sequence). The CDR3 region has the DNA TGTGCCAGCAGCCAAGTACGGGGCGGGGAAGCTTTCTTT. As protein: CASSQVRGGEAFF.

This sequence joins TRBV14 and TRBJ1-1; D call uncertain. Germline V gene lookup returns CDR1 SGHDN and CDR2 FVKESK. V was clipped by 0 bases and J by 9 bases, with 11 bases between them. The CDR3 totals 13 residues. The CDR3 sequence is CASSQDRQDKAFF. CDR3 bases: TGTGCCAGCAGCCAAGATAGGCAGGATAAAGCTTTCTTT.

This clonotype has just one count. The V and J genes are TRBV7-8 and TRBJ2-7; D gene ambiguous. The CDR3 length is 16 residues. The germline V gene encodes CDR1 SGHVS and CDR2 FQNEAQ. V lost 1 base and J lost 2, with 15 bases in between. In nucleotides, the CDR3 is TGTGCCAGCAGCTTAGTTCCACTTAGGGATACCTACGAGCAGTACTTC. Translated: CASSLVPLRDTYEQYF.

This chain's CDR3 is CASSGRSGDGMNTEAFF. The CDR3 region has the DNA TGTGCCAGCAGCGGACGATCAGGGGATGGGATGAACACTGAAGCTTTCTTT. The rearrangement joins TRBV7-9 to TRBJ1-1, with TRBD1 as a possible D gene (6 bases). V gave up 5 bases and J gave up 0 bases, with 19 bases separating them. CDR1 is SEHNR, CDR2 FQNEAQ, per germline (reference sequence). The CDR3 runs 17 residues.

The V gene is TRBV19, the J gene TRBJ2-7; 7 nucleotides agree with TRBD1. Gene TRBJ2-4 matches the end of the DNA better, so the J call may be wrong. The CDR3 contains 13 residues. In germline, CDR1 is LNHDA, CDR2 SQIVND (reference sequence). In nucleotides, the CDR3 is TGTGCCAGTAGACCGGGACAGATAAACATTCAGTACTTC. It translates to CASRPGQINIQYF.

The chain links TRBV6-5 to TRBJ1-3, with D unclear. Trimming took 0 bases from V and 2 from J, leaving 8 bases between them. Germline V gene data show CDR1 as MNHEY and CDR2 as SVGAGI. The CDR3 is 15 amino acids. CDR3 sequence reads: CASSYSALAGNTIYF. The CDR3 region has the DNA TGTGCCAGCAGTTACTCGGCTCTGGCTGGAAACACCATATATTTT.

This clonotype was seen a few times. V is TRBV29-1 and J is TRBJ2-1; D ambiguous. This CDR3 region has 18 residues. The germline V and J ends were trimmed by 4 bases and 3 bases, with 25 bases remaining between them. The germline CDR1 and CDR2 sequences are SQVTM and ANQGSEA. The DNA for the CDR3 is TGCAGCGTTGGCTTTCAATTTTGGGTGTCTACTCGCTACAATGAGCAGTTCTTC. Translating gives CSVGFQFWVSTRYNEQFF.

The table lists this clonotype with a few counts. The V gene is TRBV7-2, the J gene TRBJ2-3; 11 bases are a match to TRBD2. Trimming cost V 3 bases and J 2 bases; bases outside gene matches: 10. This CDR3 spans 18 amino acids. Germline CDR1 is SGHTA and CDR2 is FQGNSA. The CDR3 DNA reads TGTGCCAGCAGCTTGCGGGGACTAGCGGCTCGAGTCACAGATACGCAGTATTTT. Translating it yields CASSLRGLAARVTDTQYF.

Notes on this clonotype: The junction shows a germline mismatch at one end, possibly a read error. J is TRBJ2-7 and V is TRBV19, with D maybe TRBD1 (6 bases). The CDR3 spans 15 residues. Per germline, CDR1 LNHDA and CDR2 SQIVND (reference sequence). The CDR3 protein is CASNRTVAISYEQYF. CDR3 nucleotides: TGCGCCAGTAACCGGACAGTAGCAATCTCCTACGAGCAGTACTTC.

CDR3 DNA sequence: TGTGCCAGCAGCTTCACTGCGGGACTGAACACCGGGGAGCTGTTTTTT. This gives the protein CASSFTAGLNTGELFF. This chain connects TRBV7-8 to TRBJ2-2, with D perhaps TRBD2 (6 bases). Germline-derived CDR1 and CDR2 are SGHVS and FQNEAQ. V lost 3 bases to trimming and J lost 1 base, with 12 bases between them. The CDR3 has 16 amino acids.

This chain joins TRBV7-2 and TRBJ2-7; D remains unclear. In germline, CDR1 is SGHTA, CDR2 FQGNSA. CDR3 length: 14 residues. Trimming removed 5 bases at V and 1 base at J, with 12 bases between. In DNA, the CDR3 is TGTGCCAGCAGCCCCCCGGCACGGTCCTACGAGCAGTACTTC. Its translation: CASSPPARSYEQYF.

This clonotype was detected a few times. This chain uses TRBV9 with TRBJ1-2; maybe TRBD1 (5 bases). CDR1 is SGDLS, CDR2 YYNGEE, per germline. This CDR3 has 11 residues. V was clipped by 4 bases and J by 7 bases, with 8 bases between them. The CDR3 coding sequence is TGTGCCAGCAGCTCGGGACGTGGCTACACCTTC. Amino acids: CASSSGRGYTF.

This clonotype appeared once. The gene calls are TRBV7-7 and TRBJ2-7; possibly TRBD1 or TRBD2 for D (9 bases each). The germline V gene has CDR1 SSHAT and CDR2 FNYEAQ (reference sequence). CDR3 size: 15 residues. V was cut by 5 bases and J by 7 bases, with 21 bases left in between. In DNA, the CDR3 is TGTGCCAGCAGCGAGGGACAGGGACTAGCTAGGGAGCAGTACTTC. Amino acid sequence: CASSEGQGLAREQYF.

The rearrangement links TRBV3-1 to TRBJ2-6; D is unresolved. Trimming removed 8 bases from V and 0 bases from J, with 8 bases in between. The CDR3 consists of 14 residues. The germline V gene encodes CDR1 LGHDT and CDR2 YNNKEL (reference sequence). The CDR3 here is CASVRSSGANVLTF. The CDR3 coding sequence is TGTGCCAGCGTCAGGAGCTCTGGGGCCAACGTCCTGACTTTC.

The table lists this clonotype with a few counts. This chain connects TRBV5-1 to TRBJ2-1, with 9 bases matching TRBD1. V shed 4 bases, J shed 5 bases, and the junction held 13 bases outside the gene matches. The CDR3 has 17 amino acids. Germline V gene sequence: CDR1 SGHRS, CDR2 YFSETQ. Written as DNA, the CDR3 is TGCGCCAGCAGCCACTCTGGTATTGGGACAGGGAACAATGAGCAGTTCTTC. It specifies CASSHSGIGTGNNEQFF.

CDR3 in amino acids: CASSQDQFQETQYF. The CDR3 nucleotides read TGCGCCAGCAGCCAAGACCAGTTCCAAGAGACCCAGTACTTC. J is TRBJ2-5 and V is TRBV4-1; D is unclear. The CDR3 runs 14 residues. Germline CDR1 and CDR2: MGHRA and YSYEKL. The ends were cut back, 0 bases at V and 1 base at J, with 6 bases in the middle.

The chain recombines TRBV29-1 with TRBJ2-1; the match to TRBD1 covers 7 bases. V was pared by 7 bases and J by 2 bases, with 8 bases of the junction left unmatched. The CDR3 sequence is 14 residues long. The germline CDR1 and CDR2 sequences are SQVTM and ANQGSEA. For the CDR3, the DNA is TGCAGCGGCAGACAGGGTAATACCTACAATGAGCAGTTCTTC. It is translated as CSGRQGNTYNEQFF.

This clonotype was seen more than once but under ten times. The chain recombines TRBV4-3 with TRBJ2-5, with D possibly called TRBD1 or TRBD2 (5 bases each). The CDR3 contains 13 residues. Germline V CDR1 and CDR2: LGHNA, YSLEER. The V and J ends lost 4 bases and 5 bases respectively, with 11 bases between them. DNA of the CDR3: TGCGCCAGCAGCCGGCTAGGGGAGGAGACCCAGTACTTC. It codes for CASSRLGEETQYF.

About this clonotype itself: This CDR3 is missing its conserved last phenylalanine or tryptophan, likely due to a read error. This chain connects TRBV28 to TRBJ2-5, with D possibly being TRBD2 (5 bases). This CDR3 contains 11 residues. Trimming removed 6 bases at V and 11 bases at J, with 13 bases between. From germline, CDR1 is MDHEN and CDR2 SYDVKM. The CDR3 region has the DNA TGTGCCAGCAGAGTATTGGGAGAGCAGTACATC. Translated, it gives CASRVLGEQYI.